Listed below are T cell receptor beta chains from one sample, sequenced in a study of blood T cell repertoires in COVID-19. Generated by immunoSEQ multiplex PCR, the TCRdb table keeps only in-frame clones and is missing some. The sample lists fewer than 200,000 clones, over 60% occurring once. The sequencing input was peripheral blood. The receptors here all came from a woman between 65 and 79 years old with acute or convalescent COVID-19. The CDR3 runs from the conserved cysteine through the conserved F or W. Fields, in order: clone size, J gene, V gene, D gene, CDR3 DNA, CDR3 protein. A D gene is named only where the DNA matches it firmly. Clone size is given for some rows only: seen once, a few or many times, or a class if the clone is expanded.

.,TRBJ1-5,TRBV19,TRBD1,TGTGCCAGTAGTATAGTGGATTCGGGACAGGGGGCTACCTATAATCAGCCCCAGCATTTT,CASSIVDSGQGATYNQPQHF
.,TRBJ1-5,TRBV12-5,TRBD1,TGTGCTAGTGGTTTGGACAGGGGAACCCATAGCAATCAGCCCCAGCATTTT,CASGLDRGTHSNQPQHF
.,TRBJ1-3,TRBV10-3,TRBD1,TGTGCCATCAGGGGAGGGACAGGGGGAACTGGAAACACCATATATTTT,CAIRGGTGGTGNTIYF
.,TRBJ2-5,TRBV5-1,.,TGCGCCAGCCACAAACTACTTCAGGGCCAAGAGACCCAGTACTTC,CASHKLLQGQETQYF
.,TRBJ2-5,TRBV5-5,.,TGTGCCAGCAGCTTGGCGTCAGGTTTTTACCAAGAGACCCAGTACTTC,CASSLASGFYQETQYF
.,TRBJ1-2,TRBV5-6,TRBD1,TGTGCCAGCAGGTCCCGGGACAGAGAATGGGACTATGGCTACACCTTC,CASRSRDREWDYGYTF
.,TRBJ1-1,TRBV15,TRBD1,TGTGCCACCAGCAGGGACACAGGGGCCAGGGGGACTGAAGCTTTCTTT,CATSRDTGARGTEAFF
.,TRBJ2-5,TRBV5-4,.,TGTGCCAGCAGCTTGGGGCCTCGGGGGGCAGGAGGGACCCAGTACTTC,CASSLGPRGAGGTQYF
.,TRBJ1-6,TRBV6-1,TRBD1,TGTGCCAGCAGTGAAGCTAGACAGGGGTATTCACCCCTCCACTTT,CASSEARQGYSPLHF
.,TRBJ2-2,TRBV28,TRBD1,TGTGCCAGCAGTTTTGTCGGGATGGGGACAGGGCCTAACACCGGGGAGCTGTTTTTT,CASSFVGMGTGPNTGELFF
.,TRBJ2-2,TRBV5-6,TRBD2,TGTGCCAGCACCCTGCTTGGTACTAGCGGGAACACCGGGGAGCTGTTTTTT,CASTLLGTSGNTGELFF
few,TRBJ1-5,TRBV9,TRBD1,TGTGCCAGCAGCGTAGGGCCAGGGCCAGGGGGAGAGCCCCAGCATTTT,CASSVGPGPGGEPQHF
.,TRBJ2-2,TRBV27,TRBD2,TGTGCCAGCAGTCCCCATGAAAGACTAGCGGGAGGAAGGAACACCGGGGAGCTGTTTTTT,CASSPHERLAGGRNTGELFF
.,TRBJ1-3,TRBV30,.,TGTGCCTGGAGTTCTCGAGTCAGCGGATTCTCTGGAAACACCATATATTTT,CAWSSRVSGFSGNTIYF
.,TRBJ2-1,TRBV7-7,.,TGTGCCAGCAGCTTAGGGACAGCAAATGAGCAGTTCTTC,CASSLGTANEQFF
.,TRBJ2-1,TRBV18,TRBD2,TGTGCCAGCTCACCAAGACCTAGCGGCAGCTCCTACAATGAGCAGTTCTTC,CASSPRPSGSSYNEQFF
.,TRBJ1-6,TRBV3-1/TRBV3-2,.,TGTGCCAGCAGCCATGTGGACTCGAGATCACCCCTCCACTTT,CASSHVDSRSPLHF
.,TRBJ2-3,TRBV30,TRBD2,TGTGCCTGGAGTAAGGTAGCGGGAGTGGATACGCAGTATTTT,CAWSKVAGVDTQYF
.,TRBJ2-5,TRBV6-1,TRBD2,TGTGCCAGCAGTGAAGACGAGGGAGCCGGGGGGGAGACCCAGTACTTC,CASSEDEGAGGETQYF
.,TRBJ2-1,TRBV5-1,TRBD1,TGCGCCAGCAGCTTCGCGGACAGGGACTCTAATGAGCAGTTCTTC,CASSFADRDSNEQFF
few,TRBJ2-1,TRBV7-3,.,TGTGCCAGCAGCCTCGGAGGCGGGGTGGGATACAATGAGCAGTTCTTC,CASSLGGGVGYNEQFF
.,TRBJ1-1,TRBV27,.,TGTGCCAGCAGTTCAGCTGAAGTCGGGACTGAAGCTTTCTTT,CASSSAEVGTEAFF
.,TRBJ1-1,TRBV19,.,TGTGCCAGTAGTATAGGGGGAGCGAACACTGAAGCTTTCTTT,CASSIGGANTEAFF
.,TRBJ2-2,TRBV12-5,TRBD2,TGTGCTAGTGGTTTGGAACTAGCGGGAGGCACTAGGGGCGGGGAGCTGTTTTTT,CASGLELAGGTRGGELFF
.,TRBJ1-2,TRBV25-1,TRBD1,TGTGCCAGCAGTGGACCGCAGGGGGGAAGCTTTTATGGCTACACCTTC,CASSGPQGGSFYGYTF
.,TRBJ2-1,TRBV28,TRBD2,TGTGCCAGCAGCTTCTCTCAACGGGAGGTGGGTAATGAGCAGTTCTTC,CASSFSQREVGNEQFF
.,TRBJ2-7,TRBV27,TRBD2,TGTGCCAGCAGACTAGCGGGACACCTCTCCTACGAGCAGTACTTC,CASRLAGHLSYEQYF
.,TRBJ2-5,TRBV3-1/TRBV3-2,.,TGTGCCAGCAGCCACAGGGGTGGCCAAGAGACCCAGTACTTC,CASSHRGGQETQYF
.,TRBJ2-7,TRBV5-1,.,TGCGCCAGCAGCTTGCGAAGCGGTTCCTACGAGCAGTACTTC,CASSLRSGSYEQYF
.,TRBJ1-2,TRBV3-1/TRBV3-2,.,TGTGCCAGCAGCCAAGAGGGGAGGTTTGGCTACACCTTC,CASSQEGRFGYTF
.,TRBJ2-1,TRBV29-1,TRBD2,TGCAGCGTGGTCGATCCGGGACTAGATTCCTTCAAGCAGTTCTTC,CSVVDPGLDSFKQFF
once,TRBJ2-7,TRBV23-1,.,TGCGCCAGCAGATCGCCGCGGCGGCTTTACGAGCAGTACTTC,CASRSPRRLYEQYF
few,TRBJ2-1,TRBV14,TRBD2,TGTGCCAGCAGCCAAGCACTAGCGGGAAAAGGGACCTACAATGAGCAGTTCTTC,CASSQALAGKGTYNEQFF
.,TRBJ1-1,TRBV29-1,.,TGCAGCGTCGTTGATAGGGCGTGGGGGGTGAAGGTAACTGAAGCTTTCTTT,CSVVDRAWGVKVTEAFF
.,TRBJ1-2,TRBV30,TRBD1,TGTGCCTGGGCTAGGGACAGGGCCTCCTATGGCTACACCTTC,CAWARDRASYGYTF
.,TRBJ2-3,TRBV2,.,TGTGCCAGCGTCTTCTGGGCCGGGCAGTATTTT,CASVFWAGQYF
.,TRBJ2-7,TRBV11-2,TRBD2,TGTGCCAGCAGCTCCGCCGGGGGGACTAGAGTCTACGAGCAGTACTTC,CASSSAGGTRVYEQYF
.,TRBJ2-1,TRBV2,TRBD2,TGTGCCAGCAACAAGGACCGAAGACTAGCGGGGGCGTACAATGAGCAGTTCTTC,CASNKDRRLAGAYNEQFF
few,TRBJ2-7,TRBV7-2,.,TGTGCCAGCAGCTTAGAGTCAGGGTTGGGCGAGCAGTACTTC,CASSLESGLGEQYF
.,TRBJ2-1,TRBV10-1,TRBD2,TGCGCCAGCAGTGAGTCGGGGCTAGCGGACTACAATGAGCAGTTCTTC,CASSESGLADYNEQFF
.,TRBJ2-1,TRBV7-2,.,TGTGCCAGCAGCTTAGACAGAAATGAGCAGTTCTTC,CASSLDRNEQFF
.,TRBJ2-7,TRBV27,TRBD1,TGTGCCAGCAGTCCTCGGACAGGGTTATGGAACGAGCAGTACTTC,CASSPRTGLWNEQYF
.,TRBJ2-1,TRBV19,TRBD1,TGTGCCAGTAGTTCCCGGGACAGGGGGGCCTACAATGAGCAGTTCTTC,CASSSRDRGAYNEQFF
.,TRBJ1-3,TRBV6-5,.,TGTGCCACAGGGGCTGGAAACACCATATATTTT,CATGAGNTIYF